The entry that follows covers one T cell receptor beta chain sequence. Its specificity is unknown. Germline-derived CDR1 and CDR2 are SNHLY and FYNNEI. V dropped 6 bases and J dropped 4; count of bases not matched to a gene: 9. The CDR3 contains 15 residues. This sample is part of a study of shared clonotypes between healthy human individuals. TCRdb's copy holds only in-frame clones and misses some; the assay was immunoSEQ multiplex PCR. The sample has some 2.3 million clones, 80% to 95% seen once. Points from the study as a whole: When naive CD4 clonotypes were compared across a few donors, 4% to 5.5% were shared.

This chain connects TRBV2 to TRBJ2-3, with TRBD2 identical over 8 bases. This sequence was found in a man younger than 30 in good health. Some clones in this sample may be carry-over from other donors' samples. Sequencing was carried out using naive CD4+ T cells from PBMCs. Regarding subset: CD45RA+ positively selected. CDR3 nucleotides: TGTGCCAGCAGCCGGGAGGGGAAGTTGGCAGATACGCAGTATTTT. This sequence encodes CASSREGKLADTQYF.